This entry lists 26 T cell receptor beta chains sequenced from one sample in a study of cytomegalovirus exposure and HLA in healthy donors. The primer mix had 60 Vbeta and 13 Jbeta primers. Assay: immunoSEQ multiplex PCR; the TCRdb copy retains only in-frame clones and omits some. Seen in this sample are about 31,000 clones; the ten most common clones hold 4.8%. The sequenced sample was PBMCs. The source of these receptors is a female donor in good health and CMV-seronegative.

The CDR3 loop reads CSVEDGGSTLGDTQYF. In DNA, the CDR3 is TGCAGCGTTGAAGATGGGGGCAGTACTTTGGGAGATACGCAGTATTTT. The V and J genes are TRBV29-1 and TRBJ2-3, with D perhaps TRBD1 (6 bases). The CDR3 extends over 16 amino acids. Deletions cut 0 bases from V and 5 bases from J, with 18 bases between. The V gene's germline CDR1 is SQVTM and CDR2 ANQGSEA.

V usage is TRBV18 and J usage is TRBJ1-5, with 7 bases identical to TRBD1. The CDR3 runs to 15 residues. With V trimmed by 6 bases and J by 4 bases, 9 bases remained unmatched. Germline assignment: CDR1 KGHSH and CDR2 LQKENI. The CDR3 DNA is TGTGCCAGCTCGCCCACAGGGGCTCCTAATCAGCCCCAGCATTTT. The encoded protein is CASSPTGAPNQPQHF.

This clone is called medium-sized based on its frequency. The rearrangement links TRBV19 to TRBJ2-3, with 12 bases matching TRBD2. CDR1 and CDR2 from the germline V gene are LNHDA and SQIVND (reference sequence). The CDR3 runs 16 residues. Unmatched junction bases numbered 6, after V lost 3 bases and J lost 5 bases. CDR3 region: CASSMASGGAGDTQYF. Written as DNA, the CDR3 is TGTGCCAGTAGTATGGCTAGCGGGGGGGCCGGAGATACGCAGTATTTT.

The chain links TRBV2 to TRBJ2-7; 7 bases map to TRBD2. J lost 0 bases, V lost 6 bases, and 2 bases had no gene match. Germline V gives CDR1 SNHLY, CDR2 FYNNEI. There are 13 residues in the CDR3. The CDR3 nucleotides are TGTGCCAGCAGAGGGACTATCTCCTACGAGCAGTACTTC. Protein sequence: CASRGTISYEQYF.

The rearrangement uses TRBV11-1 and TRBJ2-6; D is possibly TRBD1 (6 bases). Germline V gene lookup returns CDR1 SGHAT and CDR2 FQDESV (reference sequence). Deletions cut 0 bases from V and 2 bases from J, with 11 bases between. There are 17 residues in the CDR3. This chain's CDR3 is CASSLAGATPGANVLTF. The DNA for the CDR3 is TGTGCCAGCAGCTTAGCGGGGGCCACCCCTGGGGCCAACGTCCTGACTTTC.

CDR3 sequence (DNA): TGTGCCAGCAGCCCAACAGGGGGCGGTTATGGCTACACCTTC. Amino acid sequence: CASSPTGGGYGYTF. This chain uses TRBV11-2 with TRBJ1-2; 9 bases agree with TRBD1. The CDR3 has 14 residues. CDR1 and CDR2 from the germline V gene are SGHAT and FQNNGV. V lost 5 bases, J lost 5 bases, and 6 bases stayed unmatched.

The chain couples TRBV19 to TRBJ1-2; D perhaps matches TRBD1 (5 bases). Trimming shortened V by 5 bases and J by 3 bases, and 25 bases separated the two germline ends. The CDR3 contains 18 residues. Germline lookup yields CDR1 LNHDA and CDR2 SQIVND (reference sequence). The CDR3 bases are TGTGCCAGTAGTGGCCTGGACACGCGTCCCCTGAATCACTATGGCTACACCTTC. The encoded protein is CASSGLDTRPLNHYGYTF.

This clone registers medium-sized by frequency. The CDR3: CASSQEWGQAYGYTF. The CDR3 nucleotides are TGCGCCAGCAGCCAAGAATGGGGACAGGCCTATGGCTACACCTTC. The chain has TRBV4-3 and TRBJ1-2; TRBD1 matches at 8 bases. The germline gives CDR1 LGHNA, CDR2 YSLEER. V shed 0 bases, J shed 4 bases, and the junction held 4 bases outside the gene matches. This CDR3 is built from 15 residues.

The J gene is TRBJ2-1, the V gene TRBV25-1; D not resolved. This CDR3 is 13 amino acids long. V lost 6 bases to trimming and J lost 5 bases, with 11 bases between them. CDR1 MGHDK and CDR2 SYGVNS come from the germline V gene. The CDR3 DNA reads TGTGCCAGCAGCGGTCAGGTTCACAATGAGCAGTTCTTC. It specifies CASSGQVHNEQFF.

This sequence joins TRBV11-2 and TRBJ2-7; D gene uncertain. The germline gives CDR1 SGHAT, CDR2 FQNNGV. Deletions cut 1 base from V and 4 bases from J, with 11 bases between. CDR3 length equals 14 residues. CDR3 coding DNA: TGTGCCAGCAGCTTAGGGGCTGGATCATACGAGCAGTACTTC. Translation gives CASSLGAGSYEQYF.

The chain couples TRBV4-3 to TRBJ1-1, with D perhaps matching TRBD1 (6 bases). V was cut by 0 bases and J by 4 bases, with 9 bases left in between. Germline CDR1 and CDR2: LGHNA and YSLEER. The CDR3 runs to 14 residues. CDR3 nucleotides: TGCGCCAGCAGCCAAGAAGACAGGCCCACTGAAGCTTTCTTT. This gives the protein CASSQEDRPTEAFF.

V usage is TRBV4-1 and J usage is TRBJ2-3, with 11 positions matching TRBD2. Germline CDR1 reads MGHRA; CDR2 reads YSYEKL. J was trimmed by 2 bases and V by 3 bases; bases with no gene match: 10. This CDR3 spans 18 amino acids. In DNA, the CDR3 is TGCGCCAGCAGCCACCCCGAGGGGACTAGCGGAATCACAGATACGCAGTATTTT. Its translation is CASSHPEGTSGITDTQYF.

The rearrangement uses TRBV7-9 and TRBJ2-1, with no clear D. V shed 5 bases and J shed 14 bases, with 4 bases lying between them. The CDR3 has 8 amino acids. The germline CDR1 and CDR2 sequences are SEHNR and FQNEAQ (reference sequence). The CDR3 reads CASSPEFF. DNA for the CDR3: TGTGCCAGCAGCCCGGAGTTCTTC.

J is TRBJ2-7 and V is TRBV18, with 7 positions matching TRBD1. V trimming: 0 bases; J trimming: 6 bases; junction bases outside the gene matches: 5. CDR3 length: 14 residues. Germline loops: CDR1 KGHSH, CDR2 LQKENI. DNA of the CDR3: TGTGCCAGCTCACCACCAGGGGGCGCGGTCGAGCAGTACTTC. It codes for CASSPPGGAVEQYF.

The V call is TRBV15, the J call TRBJ1-2; D ambiguous. The germline V gene has CDR1 LNHNV and CDR2 YYDKDF (reference sequence). CDR3 length: 15 residues. The V end lost 0 bases, the J end lost 7 bases, and 15 bases lay between the germline ends. CDR3 DNA sequence: TGTGCCACCAGCAGAGATGCGAAGGGAGGCGGTGGCTACACCTTC. Its protein product is CATSRDAKGGGGYTF.

The V call is TRBV6-6, the J call TRBJ2-7, with a possible D match to TRBD2 (6 bases). Looked up from germline, CDR1 is MNHNY and CDR2 is SVGAGI (reference sequence). CDR3 length: 14 residues. Trimming removed 2 bases from V and 6 bases from J, with 14 bases in between. The DNA for the CDR3 is TGTGCCAGCAGTTACCCGGACGGGGGACTCGAGCAGTACTTC. It yields the protein CASSYPDGGLEQYF.

The chain carries TRBV29-1 and TRBJ1-3, with D possibly matching TRBD1 (6 bases). The CDR3 is 13 residues long. Trimming removed 2 bases at V and 1 base at J, with 6 bases between. CDR1 and CDR2 (germline): SQVTM, ANQGSEA. CDR3 in amino acids: CSVEQGSGNTIYF. CDR3 DNA: TGCAGCGTTGAACAGGGGTCTGGAAACACCATATATTTT.

This chain links TRBV4-3 with TRBJ1-3; the D gene is possibly TRBD1 (5 bases). V was trimmed by 0 bases and J by 3 bases, leaving 6 bases between them. Germline CDR1 and CDR2: LGHNA and YSLEER. The CDR3 length is 14 residues. CDR3 residues: CASSQDRVGNTIYF. CDR3 in DNA: TGCGCCAGCAGCCAAGACAGGGTTGGAAACACCATATATTTT.

CDR3 residues: CASRGGSGANVLTF. In DNA, the CDR3 is TGTGCCAGCAGAGGAGGGTCCGGGGCCAACGTCCTGACTTTC. The chain carries TRBV2 and TRBJ2-6, with D perhaps TRBD2 (6 bases). The CDR3 has 14 residues. The V and J ends lost 6 bases and 4 bases respectively, with 10 bases between them. Germline V gene sequence: CDR1 SNHLY, CDR2 FYNNEI.

The genes are TRBV28 and TRBJ1-5; D remains unclear. CDR1 is MDHEN, CDR2 SYDVKM, per germline. V dropped 4 bases and J dropped 15 bases, with 13 bases sitting between them. The CDR3 consists of 11 residues. The CDR3 sequence: CASSSQVSMHF. The CDR3 DNA is TGTGCCAGCAGTTCACAAGTGTCGATGCATTTT.

This chain links TRBV6-6 with TRBJ2-5, with D perhaps matching TRBD2 (6 bases). Trimming shortened V by 7 bases and J by 1 base, and 7 bases separated the two germline ends. CDR1 MNHNY and CDR2 SVGAGI come from the germline V gene (reference sequence). CDR3 length: 12 residues. The CDR3 sequence is CASTGGQETQYF. Written as DNA, the CDR3 is TGTGCCAGCACCGGGGGCCAAGAGACCCAGTACTTC.

This chain joins TRBV9 and TRBJ2-3; D perhaps matches TRBD2 (5 bases). V shed 3 bases and J shed 2 bases, with 10 bases lying between them. Germline V gene lookup returns CDR1 SGDLS and CDR2 YYNGEE. CDR3 length equals 14 residues. The DNA for the CDR3 is TGTGCCAGCAGCGCCCTAGCATTCACAGATACGCAGTATTTT. Amino acid sequence: CASSALAFTDTQYF.

The J gene is TRBJ2-2, the V gene TRBV6-5, with TRBD1 matching over 7 bases. CDR3 length equals 14 residues. Germline loops: CDR1 MNHEY, CDR2 SVGAGI. After removal of 6 bases from V and 4 bases from J, the junction contained 5 bases not matched to a gene. The DNA of the CDR3 is TGTGCCAGCAGCCGGGGACAGACCACCGGGGAGCTGTTTTTT. The encoded protein is CASSRGQTTGELFF.

V and J are TRBV7-9 and TRBJ1-2, with a weak D call TRBD1 (5 bases). The germline V gene has CDR1 SEHNR and CDR2 FQNEAQ (reference sequence). V was clipped by 4 bases and J by 8 bases, with 14 bases between them. This CDR3 has 13 residues. CDR3: CASSSGAGTGYTF. CDR3 bases: TGTGCCAGCAGCTCCGGGGCGGGGACCGGCTACACCTTC.

The chain has TRBV4-2 and TRBJ1-5; D is unclear. Trimming left V 0 bases short and J 3 bases short, with 9 bases between. CDR1 and CDR2 (germline): LGHNA, YNFKEQ. The CDR3 extends over 15 amino acids. CDR3 in amino acids: CASSQEGEINQPQHF. The CDR3 coding sequence is TGTGCCAGCAGCCAAGAGGGCGAGATCAATCAGCCCCAGCATTTT.

V and J are TRBV11-2 and TRBJ2-1, with D unresolved. This CDR3 is 13 amino acids long. Trimming took 4 bases from V and 1 from J, leaving 5 bases between them. Looked up from germline, CDR1 is SGHAT and CDR2 is FQNNGV. The CDR3 nucleotides read TGTGCCAGCAGCTCCCTATCCTACAATGAGCAGTTCTTC. As protein: CASSSLSYNEQFF.